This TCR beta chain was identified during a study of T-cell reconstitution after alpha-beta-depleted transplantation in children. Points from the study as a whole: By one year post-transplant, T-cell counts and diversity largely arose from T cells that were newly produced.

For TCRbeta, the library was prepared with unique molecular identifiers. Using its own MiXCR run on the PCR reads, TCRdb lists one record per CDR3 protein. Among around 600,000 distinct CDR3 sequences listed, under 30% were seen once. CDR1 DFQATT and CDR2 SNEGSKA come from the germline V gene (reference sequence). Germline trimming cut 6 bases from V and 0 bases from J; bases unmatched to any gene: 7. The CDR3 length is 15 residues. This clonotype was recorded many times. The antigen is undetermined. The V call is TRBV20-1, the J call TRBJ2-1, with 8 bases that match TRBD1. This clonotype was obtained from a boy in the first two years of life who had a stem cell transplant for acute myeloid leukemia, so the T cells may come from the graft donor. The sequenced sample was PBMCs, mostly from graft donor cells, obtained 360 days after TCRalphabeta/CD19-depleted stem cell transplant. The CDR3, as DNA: TGCAGTGCCTTTGGCGGGACAGGCTCCTACAATGAGCAGTTCTTC. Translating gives CSAFGGTGSYNEQFF.